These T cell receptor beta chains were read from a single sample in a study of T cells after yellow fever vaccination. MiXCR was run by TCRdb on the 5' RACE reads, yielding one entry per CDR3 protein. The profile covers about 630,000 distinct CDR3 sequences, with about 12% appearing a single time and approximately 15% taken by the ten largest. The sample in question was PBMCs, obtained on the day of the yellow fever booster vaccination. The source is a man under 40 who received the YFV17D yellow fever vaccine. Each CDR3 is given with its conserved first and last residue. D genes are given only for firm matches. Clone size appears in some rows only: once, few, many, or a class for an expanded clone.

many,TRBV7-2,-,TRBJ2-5,CASSPRDFQETQYF,TGTGCCAGCAGCCCCCGGGACTTCCAAGAGACCCAGTACTTC
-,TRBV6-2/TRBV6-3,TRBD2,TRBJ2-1,CASSYAASGRVNEQFF,TGTGCCAGCAGTTACGCGGCTAGCGGGAGGGTCAATGAGCAGTTCTTC
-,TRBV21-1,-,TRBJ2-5,CASNRDWSQETQYF,TGTGCCAGCAACAGGGATTGGAGTCAAGAGACCCAGTACTTC
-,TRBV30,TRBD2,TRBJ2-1,CAWSLGDLAGTNEQFF,TGTGCCTGGAGTCTGGGGGATCTAGCGGGTACCAATGAGCAGTTCTTC
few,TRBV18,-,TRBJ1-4,CASSRTGVSEKLFF,TGTGCCAGCTCACGTACAGGCGTCTCTGAAAAACTGTTTTTT
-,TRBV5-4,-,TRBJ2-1,CASSIGHASLNEQFF,TGTGCCAGCAGCATCGGTCACGCATCTCTCAATGAGCAGTTCTTC
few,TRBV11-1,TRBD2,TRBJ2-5,CASSPLEREGPMEETQYF,TGTGCCAGCAGCCCTCTGGAGCGGGAGGGCCCGATGGAAGAGACCCAGTACTTC
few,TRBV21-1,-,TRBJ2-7,CASSTLAGGSYEQYF,TGTGCCAGCAGCACCTTAGCGGGAGGGTCCTACGAGCAGTACTTC
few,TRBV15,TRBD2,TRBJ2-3,CATSTRTSGRTDTQYF,TGTGCCACCAGCACAAGGACTAGCGGTAGGACAGATACGCAGTATTTT
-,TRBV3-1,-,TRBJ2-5,CASSQIPGETQYF,TGTGCCAGCAGCCAAATCCCCGGAGAGACCCAGTACTTC
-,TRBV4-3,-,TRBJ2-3,CASSRSRSTDTQYF,TGCGCCAGCAGCCGCTCTAGGAGCACAGATACGCAGTATTTT
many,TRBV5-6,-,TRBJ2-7,CASSREGGREQYF,TGTGCCAGCAGCCGGGAAGGGGGTAGAGAGCAGTACTTC
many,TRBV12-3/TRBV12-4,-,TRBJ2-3,CASSFLRSTDTQYF,TGTGCCAGCAGTTTTCTCCGAAGCACAGATACGCAGTATTTT
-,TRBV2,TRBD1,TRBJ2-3,CARDRARDTQYF,TGTGCCAGGGACAGGGCTCGAGATACGCAGTATTTT
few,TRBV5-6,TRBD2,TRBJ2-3,CASSLEGLTAGTQYF,TGTGCCAGCAGCTTGGAGGGACTAACGGCGGGTACGCAGTATTTT
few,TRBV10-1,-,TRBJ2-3,CASSRRQNLTDTQYF,TGCGCCAGCAGTCGTCGACAGAACCTCACAGATACGCAGTATTTT
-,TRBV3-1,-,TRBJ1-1,CASSFSGGNTEAFF,TGTGCCAGCAGCTTCTCGGGGGGCAACACTGAAGCTTTCTTT
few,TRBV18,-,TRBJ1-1,CASSPNAGANTEAFF,TGTGCCAGCTCACCAAATGCGGGGGCTAACACTGAAGCTTTCTTT
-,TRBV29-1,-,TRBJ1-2,CSAEVTVSGYTF,TGCAGCGCCGAGGTGACAGTAAGTGGCTACACCTTC
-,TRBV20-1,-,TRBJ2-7,CSASRSEQYF,TGCAGTGCGTCTCGTAGCGAGCAGTACTTC
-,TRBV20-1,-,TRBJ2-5,CSARRGYQETQYF,TGCAGTGCTAGGAGGGGGTACCAAGAGACCCAGTACTTC
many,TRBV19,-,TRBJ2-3,CASSMVLLTDTQYF,TGTGCCAGTAGTATGGTGCTACTCACAGATACGCAGTATTTT
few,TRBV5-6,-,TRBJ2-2,CASSWVSTGELFF,TGTGCCAGCAGCTGGGTGAGCACCGGGGAGCTGTTTTTT
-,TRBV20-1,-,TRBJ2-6,CSAPQVSGANVLTF,TGCAGTGCCCCGCAGGTCTCTGGGGCCAACGTCCTGACTTTC
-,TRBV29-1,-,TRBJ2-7,CSAWHREVEQYF,TGCAGCGCTTGGCACAGGGAGGTCGAGCAGTACTTC
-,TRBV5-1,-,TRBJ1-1,CASSLLGSGAGPDYTEAFF,TGCGCCAGCAGCTTGTTGGGGTCAGGGGCAGGGCCCGATTACACTGAAGCTTTCTTT
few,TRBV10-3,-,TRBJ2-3,CAISLNLGDTQYF,TGTGCCATCAGCCTTAACCTGGGAGATACGCAGTATTTT
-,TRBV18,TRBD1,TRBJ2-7,CASSFRTGGEYEQYF,TGTGCCAGCTCGTTTAGGACAGGGGGCGAATACGAGCAGTACTTC
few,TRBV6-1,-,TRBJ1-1,CASNPGNVGHTEAFF,TGTGCCAGCAACCCGGGTAATGTAGGGCACACTGAAGCTTTCTTT
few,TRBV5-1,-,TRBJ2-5,CATSGGETQYF,TGCGCCACCTCAGGGGGGGAGACCCAGTACTTC
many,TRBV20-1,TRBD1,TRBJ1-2,CSARGRDRALNYGYTF,TGCAGTGCTAGAGGGAGGGACAGGGCTCTTAACTATGGCTACACCTTC
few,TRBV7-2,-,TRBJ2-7,CASNLQQGSYEQYF,TGTGCCAGCAACTTACAACAGGGCTCCTACGAGCAGTACTTC
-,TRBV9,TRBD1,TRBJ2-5,CARIDRVRETQYF,TGTGCCAGAATAGACAGGGTGAGAGAGACCCAGTACTTC
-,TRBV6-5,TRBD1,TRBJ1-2,CASSSDRRVVYGYTF,TGTGCCAGCAGTTCGGACAGGAGAGTGGTTTATGGCTACACCTTC
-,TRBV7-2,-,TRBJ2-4,CASSSKSKNIQYF,TGTGCCAGCAGCTCGAAGAGCAAAAACATTCAGTACTTC
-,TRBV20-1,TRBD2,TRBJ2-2,CSARTSGRVTGELFF,TGCAGTGCAAGGACTAGCGGGAGGGTAACCGGGGAGCTGTTTTTT
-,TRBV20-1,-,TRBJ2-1,CSAGLNNEQFF,TGCAGTGCTGGACTAAACAATGAGCAGTTCTTC
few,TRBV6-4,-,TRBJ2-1,CASSPHVASYNEQFF,TGTGCCAGCAGTCCCCACGTAGCGAGCTACAATGAGCAGTTCTTC
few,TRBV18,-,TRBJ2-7,CASSPPKRPLSYEQYF,TGTGCCAGCTCACCACCTAAGCGACCTCTCTCCTACGAGCAGTACTTC
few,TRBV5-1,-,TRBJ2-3,CASSLGHQTSTDTQYF,TGCGCCAGCAGCTTGGGACATCAGACTAGCACAGATACGCAGTATTTT
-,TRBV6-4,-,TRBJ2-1,CASRYIRGSGNEQFF,TGTGCCAGCAGATACATAAGGGGTTCGGGGAATGAGCAGTTCTTC
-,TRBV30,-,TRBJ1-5,CAWASDYEIRPQHF,TGTGCCTGGGCGAGCGATTACGAGATAAGGCCCCAGCATTTT
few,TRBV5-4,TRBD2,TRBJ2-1,CASSLGLAGMDEQFF,TGTGCCAGCAGCTTGGGTTTAGCGGGGATGGATGAGCAGTTCTTC
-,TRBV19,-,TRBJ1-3,CASSPQTGSGNTIYF,TGTGCCAGTAGTCCACAAACAGGCTCTGGAAACACCATATATTTT
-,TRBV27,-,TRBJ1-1,CASRTGTPNTEAFF,TGTGCCAGCAGGACTGGGACACCGAACACTGAAGCTTTCTTT
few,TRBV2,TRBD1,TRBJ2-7,CASTDRAYEQYF,TGTGCCAGCACAGACAGGGCCTACGAGCAGTACTTC